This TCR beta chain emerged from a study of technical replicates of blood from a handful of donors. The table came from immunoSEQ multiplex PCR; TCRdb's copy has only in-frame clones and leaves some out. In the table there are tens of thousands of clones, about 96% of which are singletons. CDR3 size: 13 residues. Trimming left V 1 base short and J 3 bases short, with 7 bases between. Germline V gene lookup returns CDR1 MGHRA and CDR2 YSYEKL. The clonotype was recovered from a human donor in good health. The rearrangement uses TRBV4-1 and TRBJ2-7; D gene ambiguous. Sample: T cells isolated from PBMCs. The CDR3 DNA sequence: TGCGCCAGCAGCCAAGGACTCGACTACGAGCAGTACTTC. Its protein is CASSQGLDYEQYF.